A single sample gave rise to the 21 T cell receptor beta chains below, sequenced in a study of T-cell reconstitution after alpha-beta-depleted transplantation in children. Preparation of the TCRbeta library used unique molecular identifiers. TCRdb used MiXCR to reprocess the PCR reads, holding one entry per CDR3 protein. The sample shows 500,000 to 650,000 distinct CDR3 sequences, about 10% of them seen only once. Here the sequenced sample was PBMCs, mostly from graft donor cells, taken 180 days after TCRalphabeta/CD19-depleted stem cell transplant. Every receptor here comes from a female patient aged 2 to 10 who had a stem cell transplant for aplastic anemia, so the T cells may come from the graft donor.

In this sample, this clonotype turned up many times. The V and J genes are TRBV20-1 and TRBJ1-2; D not certain. The CDR3 has 14 amino acids. The germline V gene has CDR1 DFQATT and CDR2 SNEGSKA (reference sequence). V was shortened by 0 bases and J by 10 bases, with 18 bases between the two germline ends. The CDR3: CSARELDPLKDYTF. CDR3 DNA sequence: TGCAGTGCTAGAGAGTTAGACCCCCTTAAGGACTACACCTTC.

The chain uses TRBV20-1 and TRBJ1-6, with D uncertain. Between the trimmed V and J ends, which lost 0 bases and 6 bases, there was a span of 6 bases. The CDR3 runs to 13 residues. Germline V gives CDR1 DFQATT, CDR2 SNEGSKA (reference sequence). Here the CDR3 reads CSARDVSNSPLHF. CDR3 nucleotide sequence: TGCAGTGCTAGAGATGTCAGTAATTCACCCCTCCACTTT.

This chain uses TRBV20-1 with TRBJ2-1, with 11 bases matching TRBD2. After removal of 0 bases from V and 4 bases from J, the junction contained 5 bases not matched to a gene. Germline CDR1 reads DFQATT; CDR2 reads SNEGSKA (reference sequence). The CDR3 is 16 residues long. This chain's CDR3 is CSARDSGRVRYNEQFF. CDR3 nucleotides: TGCAGTGCTAGAGATAGCGGGAGGGTAAGGTACAATGAGCAGTTCTTC.

This clonotype appeared a few times. V and J are TRBV27 and TRBJ2-1, with 9 nucleotides matching TRBD2. The germline gives CDR1 MNHEY, CDR2 SMNVEV (reference sequence). This CDR3 is built from 14 residues. The ends lost 7 bases at V and 8 bases at J; junction bases unmatched: 9. CDR3 sequence (DNA): TGTGCCAGCACCCCGGGACTAGCTATTGATGAGCAGTTCTTC. This translates into CASTPGLAIDEQFF.

This clonotype was seen many times. DNA for the CDR3: TGCGCCAGCAGTGTTTCCAGCGGGGGGGCCGGGAACAATGAGCAGTTCTTC. It encodes CASSVSSGGAGNNEQFF. The chain uses TRBV5-1 and TRBJ2-1; 10 bases fit TRBD2. The ends lost 5 bases at V and 5 bases at J; junction bases unmatched: 13. The CDR3 is 17 residues long. From germline, CDR1 is SGHRS and CDR2 YFSETQ.

The chain carries TRBV28 and TRBJ2-7; D may match TRBD1 or TRBD2 (5 bases each). The CDR3 spans 12 residues. From germline, CDR1 is MDHEN and CDR2 SYDVKM. V was pared by 1 base and J by 12 bases, with 13 bases between. The DNA for the CDR3 is TGTGCCAGCAGTTTATCTTGGGACCAATCGTACTTC. It specifies CASSLSWDQSYF.

This clonotype was detected a few times. This sequence joins TRBV28 and TRBJ2-6; D remains ambiguous. The V gene's germline CDR1 is MDHEN and CDR2 SYDVKM. The CDR3 has 15 residues. V was trimmed by 6 bases and J by 0 bases, leaving 9 bases between them. The CDR3 DNA is TGTGCCAGCAGATCTGCAGGCTCTGGGGCCAACGTCCTGACTTTC. It is translated as CASRSAGSGANVLTF.

At least ten counts were recorded for this clonotype. V gene TRBV25-1 combines with J gene TRBJ1-5, with D unclear. Looked up from germline, CDR1 is MGHDK and CDR2 is SYGVNS. The CDR3 has 13 amino acids. The V and J ends lost 0 bases and 5 bases respectively, with 5 bases between them. CDR3 region: CASSEYTDQPQHF. The CDR3 DNA reads as TGTGCCAGCAGTGAATATACCGATCAGCCCCAGCATTTT.

This clonotype was counted at least ten times. The chain combines TRBV25-1 with TRBJ2-2, with 10 bases that match TRBD1. J lost 3 bases, V lost 2 bases, and 3 bases had no gene match. CDR3 length: 16 amino acids. CDR1 is MGHDK, CDR2 SYGVNS, per germline. In DNA, the CDR3 is TGTGCCAGCAGTGAAGACAGGGGGCTCGACACCGGGGAGCTGTTTTTT. Amino acids: CASSEDRGLDTGELFF.

This clonotype showed up many times. V gene TRBV24-1 combines with J gene TRBJ2-1; D is possibly TRBD1 or TRBD2 (6 bases each). The V end lost 9 bases, the J end lost 7 bases, and 21 bases lay between the germline ends. This CDR3 has 15 amino acids. The V gene's germline CDR1 is KGHDR and CDR2 SFDVKD. The chain's CDR3 is CATAGHKGGQNEQFF. The CDR3 nucleotides are TGTGCCACCGCGGGTCACAAGGGGGGCCAGAATGAGCAGTTCTTC.

This clonotype has more than one count but fewer than ten. The chain carries TRBV7-2 and TRBJ2-3; a possible D gene is TRBD2 (6 bases). The CDR3 contains 15 residues. Germline V lookup: CDR1 SGHTA, CDR2 FQGNSA. The ends were cut back, 6 bases at V and 3 bases at J, with 16 bases in the middle. The CDR3 reads CASSTRLGGTDTQYF. The DNA for the CDR3 is TGTGCCAGCAGTACCCGACTAGGCGGGACAGATACGCAGTATTTT.

This clonotype was seen ten or more times. V and J are TRBV5-1 and TRBJ2-4; D possibly corresponds to TRBD1 (5 bases). CDR1 and CDR2 (germline): SGHRS, YFSETQ. The CDR3 length is 15 residues. The V and J ends lost 0 bases and 1 base respectively, with 8 bases between them. CDR3: CASSLEGPAKNIQYF. The CDR3 DNA follows: TGCGCCAGCAGCTTGGAGGGGCCGGCCAAAAACATTCAGTACTTC.

The rearrangement uses TRBV29-1 and TRBJ2-3; D gene uncertain. The ends were cut back, 6 bases at V and 1 base at J, with 11 bases in the middle. This CDR3 comprises 13 residues. Germline-derived CDR1 and CDR2 are SQVTM and ANQGSEA. CDR3 coding DNA: TGCAGCGTCGACGGTCTTGGCACAGATACGCAGTATTTT. This translates into CSVDGLGTDTQYF.

A few counts support this clonotype. The chain is built from TRBV27 and TRBJ2-7; D perhaps matches TRBD1 (7 bases). The V and J ends lost 3 bases and 3 bases respectively, with 18 bases between them. CDR1 is MNHEY, CDR2 SMNVEV, per germline (reference sequence). The CDR3 has 16 residues. The CDR3 nucleotides are TGTGCCAGCAGTTTCAGGCCCCAGGGGGGCTTCTACGAGCAGTACTTC. This encodes CASSFRPQGGFYEQYF.

Only a few counts were recorded for this clonotype. The genes are TRBV5-1 and TRBJ1-6; maybe TRBD1 (5 bases). The length of the CDR3 is 13 residues. The germline CDR1 and CDR2 sequences are SGHRS and YFSETQ. Deletions cut 6 bases from V and 10 bases from J, with 14 bases between. CDR3: CASTLGDRSPLHF. DNA of the CDR3: TGCGCCAGCACCCTAGGGGATCGGTCACCCCTCCACTTT.

The rearrangement joins TRBV11-2 to TRBJ2-1, with D possibly TRBD1 on 6 matching bases. Germline V gene data show CDR1 as SGHAT and CDR2 as FQNNGV. The CDR3 length is 15 residues. V dropped 5 bases and J dropped 2 bases, with 13 bases sitting between them. DNA for the CDR3: TGTGCCAGCAGCCCCCAGGGGAGAACCTACAATGAGCAGTTCTTC. Protein: CASSPQGRTYNEQFF.

This clonotype was recorded many times. This chain uses TRBV12-3 or TRBV12-4 with TRBJ1-1; 8 bases are shared with TRBD1. This CDR3 region has 14 residues. J lost 2 bases, V lost 6 bases, and 5 bases had no gene match. The CDR3 region is CASSLTGANTEAFF. In DNA form, the CDR3 reads TGTGCCAGCAGCCTGACAGGGGCCAACACTGAAGCTTTCTTT.

This clonotype has only a few counts. The genes are TRBV3-1 and TRBJ2-2; 13 bases fit TRBD2. V lost 0 bases to trimming and J lost 7 bases; unmatched junction nucleotides: 11. Germline V gene lookup returns CDR1 LGHDT and CDR2 YNNKEL (reference sequence). This CDR3 is built from 19 residues. DNA for the CDR3: TGTGCCAGCAGCCAAGAGGGAAAGACTAGCGGGAGGATAGGCGGGGAGCTGTTTTTT. This encodes CASSQEGKTSGRIGGELFF.

This chain connects TRBV6-2 or TRBV6-3 to TRBJ2-5; 12 nucleotides agree with TRBD2. Germline V gives CDR1 MNHEY, CDR2 SVGEGT. The CDR3 is 17 residues long. V gave up 3 bases and J gave up 3 bases; unmatched junction bases: 8. This CDR3 is CASSYRRTSGTEETQYF. CDR3 nucleotide sequence: TGTGCCAGCAGTTATCGACGGACTAGCGGGACTGAAGAGACCCAGTACTTC.

The chain is built from TRBV7-3 and TRBJ2-7; 10 nucleotides agree with TRBD2. The CDR3 length is 15 residues. The germline V gene has CDR1 SGHTA and CDR2 FQGTGA. V lost 0 bases and J lost 3; bases outside the gene matches: 2. The CDR3 reads CASSLTASGSYEQYF. DNA of the CDR3: TGTGCCAGCAGCTTAACGGCTAGCGGGAGCTACGAGCAGTACTTC.

A few counts support this clonotype. J is TRBJ2-7 and V is TRBV7-2, with 10 bases matching TRBD1. The CDR3 contains 14 residues. The J segment lost 4 bases and the V segment lost 5 bases, leaving 5 bases of the junction unmatched. Germline CDR1 is SGHTA and CDR2 is FQGNSA. The CDR3 protein is CASSLGTGVYEQYF. In nucleotides, the CDR3 is TGTGCCAGCAGCCTCGGGACAGGGGTATACGAGCAGTACTTC.